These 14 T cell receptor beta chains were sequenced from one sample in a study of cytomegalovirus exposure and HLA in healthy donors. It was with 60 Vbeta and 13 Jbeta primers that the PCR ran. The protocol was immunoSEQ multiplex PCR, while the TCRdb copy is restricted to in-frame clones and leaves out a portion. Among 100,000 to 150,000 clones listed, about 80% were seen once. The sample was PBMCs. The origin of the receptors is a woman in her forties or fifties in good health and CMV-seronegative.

CDR3 loop: CASSLHWDSQDNEQFF. DNA of the CDR3: TGTGCCAGCAGCTTACATTGGGACAGTCAAGACAATGAGCAGTTCTTC. The chain couples TRBV11-1 to TRBJ2-1, with 7 bases fitting TRBD1. CDR3 length: 16 residues. After removal of 2 bases from V and 5 bases from J, the junction contained 9 bases not matched to a gene. Germline CDR1 and CDR2: SGHAT and FQDESV (reference sequence).

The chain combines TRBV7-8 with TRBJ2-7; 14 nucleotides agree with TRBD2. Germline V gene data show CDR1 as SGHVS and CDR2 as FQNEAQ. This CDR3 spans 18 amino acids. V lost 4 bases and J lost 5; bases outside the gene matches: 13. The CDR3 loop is CASSSRLAGGPRGNEQYF. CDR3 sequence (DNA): TGTGCCAGCAGCTCAAGACTAGCGGGAGGGCCTCGCGGAAACGAGCAGTACTTC.

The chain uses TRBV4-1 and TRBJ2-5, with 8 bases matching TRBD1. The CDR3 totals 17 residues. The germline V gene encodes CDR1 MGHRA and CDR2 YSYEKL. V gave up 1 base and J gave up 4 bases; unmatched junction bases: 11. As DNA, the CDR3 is TGCGCCAGCAGCCAAGGACAGGGGAGAGGTGGACGAGAGACCCAGTACTTC. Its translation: CASSQGQGRGGRETQYF.

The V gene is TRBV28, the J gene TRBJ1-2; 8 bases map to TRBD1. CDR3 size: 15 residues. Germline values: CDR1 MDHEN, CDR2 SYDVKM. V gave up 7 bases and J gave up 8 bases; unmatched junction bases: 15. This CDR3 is CASKPPGQGYRGYTF. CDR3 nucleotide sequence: TGTGCCAGCAAGCCCCCTGGACAGGGTTATAGGGGCTACACCTTC.

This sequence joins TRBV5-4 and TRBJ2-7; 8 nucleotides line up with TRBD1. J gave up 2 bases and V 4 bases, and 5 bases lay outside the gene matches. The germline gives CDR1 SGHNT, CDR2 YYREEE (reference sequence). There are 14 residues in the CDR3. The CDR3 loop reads CASSQRTGTYEQYF. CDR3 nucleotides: TGTGCCAGCAGCCAACGGACAGGGACCTACGAGCAGTACTTC.

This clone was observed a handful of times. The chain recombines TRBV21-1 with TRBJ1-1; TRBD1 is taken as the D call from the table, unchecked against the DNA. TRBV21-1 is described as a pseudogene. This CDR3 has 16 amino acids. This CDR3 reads CASSKALWQMNTEAFF. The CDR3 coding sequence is TGTGCCAGCAGCAAAGCGCTTTGGCAGATGAACACTGAAGCTTTCTTT.

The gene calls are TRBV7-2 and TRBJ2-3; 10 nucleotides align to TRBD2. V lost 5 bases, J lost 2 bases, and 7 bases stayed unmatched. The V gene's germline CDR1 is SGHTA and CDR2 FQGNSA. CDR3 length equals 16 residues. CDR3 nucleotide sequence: TGTGCCAGCAGCGGGCAGACTAGCGGGTACACAGATACGCAGTATTTT. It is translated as CASSGQTSGYTDTQYF.

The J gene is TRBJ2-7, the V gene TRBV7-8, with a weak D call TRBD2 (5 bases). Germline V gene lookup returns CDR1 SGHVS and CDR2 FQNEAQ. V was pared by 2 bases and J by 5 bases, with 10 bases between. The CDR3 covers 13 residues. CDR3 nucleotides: TGTGCCAGCAGCTTACTAGCCATCCACGAGCAGTACTTC. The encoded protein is CASSLLAIHEQYF.

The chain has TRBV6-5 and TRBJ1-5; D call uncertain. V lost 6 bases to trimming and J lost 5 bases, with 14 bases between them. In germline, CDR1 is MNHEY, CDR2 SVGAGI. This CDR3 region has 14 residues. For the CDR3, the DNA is TGTGCCAGCAGCCTCGACGGGTTCTATCAGCCCCAGCATTTT. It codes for CASSLDGFYQPQHF.

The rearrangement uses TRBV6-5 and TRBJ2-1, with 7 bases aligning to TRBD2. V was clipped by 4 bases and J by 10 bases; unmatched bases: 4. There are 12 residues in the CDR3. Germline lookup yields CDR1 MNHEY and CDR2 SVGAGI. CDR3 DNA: TGTGCCAGCAGTTCGGCGGGAGTCGAGCAGTTCTTC. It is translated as CASSSAGVEQFF.

CDR3 in DNA: TGCGCCAGTACTGGGACTAGCGCTTCAGATACGCAGTATTTT. Translating gives CASTGTSASDTQYF. The chain is built from TRBV5-1 and TRBJ2-3; the match to TRBD2 covers 10 bases. Germline trimming cut 8 bases from V and 4 bases from J; bases unmatched to any gene: 7. In germline, CDR1 is SGHRS, CDR2 YFSETQ. The CDR3 is made up of 14 amino acids. The whole variable domain, filled in from reference TRBV5-1 and TRBJ2-3, reads KAGVTQTPRYLIKTRGQQVTLSCSPISGHRSVSWYQQTPGQGLQFLFEYFSETQRNKGNFPGRFSGRQFSNSRSEMNVSTLELGDSALYLCASTGTSASDTQYFGPGTRLTVL.

The CDR3 loop is CASSRQNTEAFF. CDR3 DNA: TGTGCCAGCAGCCGACAGAACACTGAAGCTTTCTTT. The chain recombines TRBV5-6 with TRBJ1-1; no reliable D call. The CDR3 is 12 residues long. The germline CDR1 and CDR2 sequences are SGHDT and YYEEEE. V was shortened by 4 bases and J by 1 base, with 5 bases between the two germline ends.

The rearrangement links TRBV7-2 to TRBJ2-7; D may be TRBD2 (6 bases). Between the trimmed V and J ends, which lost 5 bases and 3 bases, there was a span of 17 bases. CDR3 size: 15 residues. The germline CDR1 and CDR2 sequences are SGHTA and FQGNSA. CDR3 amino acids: CASSHFGRKGYEQYF. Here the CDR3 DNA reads TGTGCCAGCAGCCACTTCGGGAGAAAAGGCTACGAGCAGTACTTC.

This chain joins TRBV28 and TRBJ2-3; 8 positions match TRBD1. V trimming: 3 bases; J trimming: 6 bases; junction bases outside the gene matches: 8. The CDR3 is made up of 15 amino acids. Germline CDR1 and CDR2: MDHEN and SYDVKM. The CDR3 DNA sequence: TGTGCCAGCAGTTTCGGCAGGGGGCTGTTTGATACGCAGTATTTT. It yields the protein CASSFGRGLFDTQYF.